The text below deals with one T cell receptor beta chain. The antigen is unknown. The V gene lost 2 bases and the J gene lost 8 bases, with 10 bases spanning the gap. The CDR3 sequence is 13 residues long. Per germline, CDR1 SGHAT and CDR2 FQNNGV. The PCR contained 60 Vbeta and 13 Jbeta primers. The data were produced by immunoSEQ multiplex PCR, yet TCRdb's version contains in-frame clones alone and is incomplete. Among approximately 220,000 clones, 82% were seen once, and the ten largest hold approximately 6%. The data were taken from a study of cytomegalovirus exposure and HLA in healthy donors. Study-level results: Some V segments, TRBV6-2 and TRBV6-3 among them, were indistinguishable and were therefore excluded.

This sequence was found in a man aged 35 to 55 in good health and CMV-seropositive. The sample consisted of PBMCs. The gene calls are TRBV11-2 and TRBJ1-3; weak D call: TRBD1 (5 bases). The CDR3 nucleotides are TGTGCCAGCAGCTTATGGCAGGGTGACACCATATATTTT. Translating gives CASSLWQGDTIYF.